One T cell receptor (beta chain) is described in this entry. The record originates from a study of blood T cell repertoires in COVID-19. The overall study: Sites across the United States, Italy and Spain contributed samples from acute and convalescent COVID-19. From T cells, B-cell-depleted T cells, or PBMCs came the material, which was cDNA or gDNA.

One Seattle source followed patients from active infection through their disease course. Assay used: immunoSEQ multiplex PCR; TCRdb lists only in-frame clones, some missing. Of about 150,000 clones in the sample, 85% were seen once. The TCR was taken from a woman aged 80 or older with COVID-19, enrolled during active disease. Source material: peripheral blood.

For the CDR3, the DNA is TGTGCCAGCAGCTTTCGGTGGGGAGACACTGAAGCTTTCTTT. Protein sequence: CASSFRWGDTEAFF. This sequence joins TRBV7-2 and TRBJ1-1; no firm D call. The V gene's germline CDR1 is SGHTA and CDR2 FQGNSA. The CDR3 loop spans 14 amino acids. Trimming pared 3 bases from V and 3 bases from J, leaving 11 bases between.